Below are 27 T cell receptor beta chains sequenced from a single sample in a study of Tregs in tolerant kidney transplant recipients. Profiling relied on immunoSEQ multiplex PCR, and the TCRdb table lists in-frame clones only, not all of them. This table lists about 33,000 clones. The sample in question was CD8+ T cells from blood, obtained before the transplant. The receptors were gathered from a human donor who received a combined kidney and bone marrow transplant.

This chain's CDR3 is CARNNYRDRGFYEQYF. Incomplete CDR3 DNA: TGTGCCAGAAATAACTACCGGGACAGGGGATTCTACGAG. The chain is built from TRBV19 and TRBJ2-7; 10 bases line up with TRBD1. The sequence runs out 3 residues before the end of the CDR3; the remainder is reconstructed from the germline J gene. This CDR3 comprises 16 residues. CDR1 and CDR2 from the germline V gene are LNHDA and SQIVND (reference sequence). The J segment lost 3 bases and the V segment lost 9 bases, leaving 14 bases of the junction unmatched.

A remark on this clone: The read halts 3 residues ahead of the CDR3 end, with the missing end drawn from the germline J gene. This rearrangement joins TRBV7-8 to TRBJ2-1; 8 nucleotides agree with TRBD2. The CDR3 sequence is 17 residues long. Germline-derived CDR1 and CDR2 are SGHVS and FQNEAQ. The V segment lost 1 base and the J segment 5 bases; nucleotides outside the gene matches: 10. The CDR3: CASSLDLRLASNNEQFF. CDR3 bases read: TGTGCCAGCAGCTTAGACTTACGACTAGCGTCGAACAATGAG.

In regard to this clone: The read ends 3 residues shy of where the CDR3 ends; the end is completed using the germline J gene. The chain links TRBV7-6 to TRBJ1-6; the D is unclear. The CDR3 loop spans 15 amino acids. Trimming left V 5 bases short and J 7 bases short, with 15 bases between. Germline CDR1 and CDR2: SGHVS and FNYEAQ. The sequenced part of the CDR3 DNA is TGTGCCAGCAGCCCAGACGCAGCGGGCAATTCACCC. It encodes CASSPDAAGNSP. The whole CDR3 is CASSPDAAGNSPLHF.

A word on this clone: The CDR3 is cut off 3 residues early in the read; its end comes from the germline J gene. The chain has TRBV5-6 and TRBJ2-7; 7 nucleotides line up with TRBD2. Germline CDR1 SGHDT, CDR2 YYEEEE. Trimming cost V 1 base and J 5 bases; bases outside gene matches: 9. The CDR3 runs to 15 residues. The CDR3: CASSLWGGPINEQYF. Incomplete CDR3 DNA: TGTGCCAGCAGCTTGTGGGGGGGACCGATCAACGAG.

The CDR3 bases that were read are TGTGCCAGCAGCTTAGACGAGACTAGTTGGGAGACC. Its protein product is CASSLDETSWET. The CDR3 as a whole reads CASSLDETSWETQYF. The chain combines TRBV7-9 with TRBJ2-5, with D possibly TRBD2 on 6 matching bases. From the germline J gene comes the end of the CDR3, since the read stops 3 residues before it. Trimming removed 1 base from V and 5 bases from J, with 14 bases in between. Germline assignment: CDR1 SEHNR and CDR2 FQNEAQ (reference sequence). The CDR3 loop spans 15 amino acids.

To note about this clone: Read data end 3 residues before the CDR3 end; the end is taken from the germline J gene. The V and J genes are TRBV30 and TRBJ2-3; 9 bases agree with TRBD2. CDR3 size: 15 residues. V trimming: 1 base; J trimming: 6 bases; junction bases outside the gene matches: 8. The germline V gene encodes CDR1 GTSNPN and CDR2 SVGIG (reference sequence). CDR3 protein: CAWSGGSGSLDTQYF. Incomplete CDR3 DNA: TGTGCCTGGAGTGGGGGTAGCGGGAGTCTCGATACG. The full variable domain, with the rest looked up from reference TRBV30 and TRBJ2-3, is SQTIHQWPATLVQPVGSPLSLECTVEGTSNPNLYWYRQAAGRGLQLLFYSVGIGQISSEVPQNLSASRPQDRQFILSSKKLLLSDSGFYLCAWSGGSGSLDTQYFGPGTRLTVL.

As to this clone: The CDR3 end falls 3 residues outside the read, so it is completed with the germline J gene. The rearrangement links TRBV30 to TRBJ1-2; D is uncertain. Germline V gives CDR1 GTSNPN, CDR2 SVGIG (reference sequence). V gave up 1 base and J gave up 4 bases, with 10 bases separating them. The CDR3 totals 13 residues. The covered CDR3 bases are TGTGCCTGGAGTGCGGAAGGGTTCTATGGC. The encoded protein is CAWSAEGFYG. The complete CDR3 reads CAWSAEGFYGYTF.

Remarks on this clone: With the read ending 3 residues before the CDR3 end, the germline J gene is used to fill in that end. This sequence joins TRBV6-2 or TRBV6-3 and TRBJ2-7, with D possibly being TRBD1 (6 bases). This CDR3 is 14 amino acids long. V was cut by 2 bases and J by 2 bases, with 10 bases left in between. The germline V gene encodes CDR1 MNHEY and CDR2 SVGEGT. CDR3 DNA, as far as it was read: TGTGCCAGCAGTTACGGGGACACACCCTACGAG. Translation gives CASSYGDTPYE. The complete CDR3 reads CASSYGDTPYEQYF.

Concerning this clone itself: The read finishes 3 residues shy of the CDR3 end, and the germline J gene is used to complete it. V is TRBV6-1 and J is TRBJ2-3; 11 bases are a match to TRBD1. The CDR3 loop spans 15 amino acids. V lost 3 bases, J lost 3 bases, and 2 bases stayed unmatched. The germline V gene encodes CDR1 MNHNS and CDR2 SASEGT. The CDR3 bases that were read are TGTGCCAGCAGTGACGGGACAGGGGGGACAGATACG. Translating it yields CASSDGTGGTDT. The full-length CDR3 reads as CASSDGTGGTDTQYF.

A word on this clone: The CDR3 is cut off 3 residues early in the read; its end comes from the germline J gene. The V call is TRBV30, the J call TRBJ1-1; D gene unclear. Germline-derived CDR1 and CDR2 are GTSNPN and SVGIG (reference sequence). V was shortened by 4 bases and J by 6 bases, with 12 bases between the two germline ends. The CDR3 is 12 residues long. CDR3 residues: CAWIRGHPEAFF. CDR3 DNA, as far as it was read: TGTGCCTGGATAAGAGGGCACCCTGAA.

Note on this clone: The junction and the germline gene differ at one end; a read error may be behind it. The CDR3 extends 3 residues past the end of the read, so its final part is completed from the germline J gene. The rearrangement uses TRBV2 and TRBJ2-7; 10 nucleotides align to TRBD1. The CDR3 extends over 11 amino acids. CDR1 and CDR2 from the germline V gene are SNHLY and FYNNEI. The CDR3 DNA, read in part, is TGCGCCGGGACAGGGGTCTACGAG. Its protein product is CAGTGVYE. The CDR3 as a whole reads CAGTGVYEQYF.

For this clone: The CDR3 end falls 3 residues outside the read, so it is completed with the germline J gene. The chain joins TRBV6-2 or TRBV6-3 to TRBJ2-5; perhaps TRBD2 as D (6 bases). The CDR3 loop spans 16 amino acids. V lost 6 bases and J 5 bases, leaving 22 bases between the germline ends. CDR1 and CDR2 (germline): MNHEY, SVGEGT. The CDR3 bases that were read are TGTGCCAGCAGCCACCCTCCGGGGGAGTATTCGGAGACC. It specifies CASSHPPGEYSET. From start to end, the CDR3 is CASSHPPGEYSETQYF.

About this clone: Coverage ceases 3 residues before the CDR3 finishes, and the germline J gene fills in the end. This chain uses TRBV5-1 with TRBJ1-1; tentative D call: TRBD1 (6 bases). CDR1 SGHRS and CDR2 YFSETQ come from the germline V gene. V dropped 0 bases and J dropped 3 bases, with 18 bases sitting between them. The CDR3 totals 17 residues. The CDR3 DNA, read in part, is TGCGCCAGCAGCTTGGTCTCCCTACAGGGAGGAGACACTGAA. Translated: CASSLVSLQGGDTE. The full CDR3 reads CASSLVSLQGGDTEAFF.

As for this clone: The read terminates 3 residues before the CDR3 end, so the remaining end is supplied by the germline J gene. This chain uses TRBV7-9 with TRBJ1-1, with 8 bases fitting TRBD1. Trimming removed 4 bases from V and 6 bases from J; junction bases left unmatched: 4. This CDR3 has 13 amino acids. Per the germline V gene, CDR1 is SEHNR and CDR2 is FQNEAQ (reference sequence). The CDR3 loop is CASSSGQGPEAFF. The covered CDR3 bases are TGTGCCAGCAGCTCAGGACAGGGCCCTGAA.

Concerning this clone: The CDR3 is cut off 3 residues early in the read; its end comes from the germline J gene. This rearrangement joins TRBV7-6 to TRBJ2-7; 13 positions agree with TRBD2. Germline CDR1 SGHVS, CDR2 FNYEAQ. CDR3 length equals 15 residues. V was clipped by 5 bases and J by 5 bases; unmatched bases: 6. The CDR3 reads CASSGGTSGDHEQYF. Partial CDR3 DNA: TGTGCCAGCAGCGGCGGGACTAGCGGGGACCACGAG.

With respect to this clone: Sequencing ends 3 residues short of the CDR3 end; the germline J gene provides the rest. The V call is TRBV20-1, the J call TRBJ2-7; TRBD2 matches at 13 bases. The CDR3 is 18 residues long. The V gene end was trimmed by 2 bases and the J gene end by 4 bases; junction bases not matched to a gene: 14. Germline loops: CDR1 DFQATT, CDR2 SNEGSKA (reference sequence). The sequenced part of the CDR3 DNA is TGCAGTGCTAGACACCCGGGACTAGCGGGATTTAAAGCTTACGAG. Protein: CSARHPGLAGFKAYE. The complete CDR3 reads CSARHPGLAGFKAYEQYF.

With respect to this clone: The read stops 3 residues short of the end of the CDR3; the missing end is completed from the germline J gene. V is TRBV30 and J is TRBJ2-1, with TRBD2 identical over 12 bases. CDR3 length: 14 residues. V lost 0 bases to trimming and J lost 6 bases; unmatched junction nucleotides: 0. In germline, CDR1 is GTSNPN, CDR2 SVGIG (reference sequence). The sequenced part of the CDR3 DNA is TGTGCCTGGAGTGTACTAGCGGGAGGCAATGAG. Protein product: CAWSVLAGGNE. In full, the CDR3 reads CAWSVLAGGNEQFF.

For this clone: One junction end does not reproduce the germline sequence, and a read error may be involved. CDR3 DNA, as far as it was read: TGCGCCAGCAGCCAAGCCCGGACAGGGGCTGAAAAA. Translation gives CASSQARTGAEK. The complete CDR3 protein is CASSQARTGAEKLFF. This chain uses TRBV4-2 with TRBJ1-4; 9 positions match TRBD1. Read coverage stops 3 residues before the CDR3 terminus; the germline J gene supplies the remainder. The CDR3 extends over 15 amino acids. The germline V gene encodes CDR1 LGHNA and CDR2 YNFKEQ.

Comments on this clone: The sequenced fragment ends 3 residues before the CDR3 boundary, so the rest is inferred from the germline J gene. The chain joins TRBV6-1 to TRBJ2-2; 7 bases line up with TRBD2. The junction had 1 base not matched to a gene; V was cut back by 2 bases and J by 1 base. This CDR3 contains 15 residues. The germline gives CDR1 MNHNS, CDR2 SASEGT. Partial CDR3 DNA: TGTGCCAGCAGTGAATTAGCGGGGAACACCGGGGAG. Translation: CASSELAGNTGE. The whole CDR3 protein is CASSELAGNTGELFF.

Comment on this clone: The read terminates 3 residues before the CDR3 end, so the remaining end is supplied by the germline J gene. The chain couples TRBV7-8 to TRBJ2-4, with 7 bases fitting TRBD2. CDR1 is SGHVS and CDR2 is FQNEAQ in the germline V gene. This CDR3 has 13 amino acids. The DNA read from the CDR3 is TGTGCCAGCAGCTTATTAGTACGGGGGGAT. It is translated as CASSLLVRGD. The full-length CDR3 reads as CASSLLVRGDQYF.

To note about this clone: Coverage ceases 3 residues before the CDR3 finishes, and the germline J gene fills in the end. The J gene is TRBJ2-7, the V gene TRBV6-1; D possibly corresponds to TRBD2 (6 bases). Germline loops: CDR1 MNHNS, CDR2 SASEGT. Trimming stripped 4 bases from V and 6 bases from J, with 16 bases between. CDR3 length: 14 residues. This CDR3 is CASSGFGGGGEQYF. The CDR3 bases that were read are TGTGCCAGCAGTGGATTCGGGGGTGGTGGCGAG.

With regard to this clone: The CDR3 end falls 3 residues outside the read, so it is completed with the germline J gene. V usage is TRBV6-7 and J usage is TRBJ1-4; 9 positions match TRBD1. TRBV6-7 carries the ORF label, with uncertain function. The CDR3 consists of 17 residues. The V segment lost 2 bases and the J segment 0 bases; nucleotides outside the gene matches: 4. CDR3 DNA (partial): TGTGCCAGCAGTTACCACAGGGGGCTTCCAACTAATGAAAAA. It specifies CASSYHRGLPTNEK. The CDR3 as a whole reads CASSYHRGLPTNEKLFF.

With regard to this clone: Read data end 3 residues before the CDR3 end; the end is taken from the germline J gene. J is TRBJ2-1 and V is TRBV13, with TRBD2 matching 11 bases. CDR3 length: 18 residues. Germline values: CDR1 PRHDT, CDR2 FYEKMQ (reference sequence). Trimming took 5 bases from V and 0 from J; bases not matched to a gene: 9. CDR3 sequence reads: CASSEGTSGGSSYNEQFF. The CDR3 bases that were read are TGTGCCAGCAGCGAGGGGACTAGCGGAGGGAGCTCCTACAATGAG. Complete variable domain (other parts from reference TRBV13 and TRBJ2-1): AAGVIQSPRHLIKEKRETATLKCYPIPRHDTVYWYQQGPGQDPQFLISFYEKMQSDKGSIPDRFSAQQFSDYHSELNMSSLELGDSALYFCASSEGTSGGSSYNEQFFGPGTRLTVL.

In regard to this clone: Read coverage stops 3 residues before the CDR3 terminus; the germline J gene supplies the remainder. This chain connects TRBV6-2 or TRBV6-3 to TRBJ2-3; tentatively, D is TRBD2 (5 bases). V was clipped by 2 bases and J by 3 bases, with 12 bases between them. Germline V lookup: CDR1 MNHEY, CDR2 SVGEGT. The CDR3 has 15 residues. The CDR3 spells CASSYGFGETDTQYF. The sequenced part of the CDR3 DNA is TGTGCCAGCAGTTACGGTTTCGGGGAGACAGATACG.

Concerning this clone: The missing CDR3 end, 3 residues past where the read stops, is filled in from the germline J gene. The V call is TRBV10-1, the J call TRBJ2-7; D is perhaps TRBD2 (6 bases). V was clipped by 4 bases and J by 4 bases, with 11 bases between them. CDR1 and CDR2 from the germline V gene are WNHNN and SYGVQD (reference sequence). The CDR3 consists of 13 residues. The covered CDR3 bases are TGCGCCAGCAGTGCCCAGGGACTTTACGAG. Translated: CASSAQGLYE. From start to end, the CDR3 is CASSAQGLYEQYF.

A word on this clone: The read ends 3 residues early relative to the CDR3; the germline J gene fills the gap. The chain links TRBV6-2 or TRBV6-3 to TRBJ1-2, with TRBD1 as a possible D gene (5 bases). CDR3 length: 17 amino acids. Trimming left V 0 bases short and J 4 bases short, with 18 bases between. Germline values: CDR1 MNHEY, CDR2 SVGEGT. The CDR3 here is CASSYSYDTGLLYGYTF. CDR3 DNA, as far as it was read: TGTGCCAGCAGTTACTCGTACGACACAGGCCTCCTCTATGGC.

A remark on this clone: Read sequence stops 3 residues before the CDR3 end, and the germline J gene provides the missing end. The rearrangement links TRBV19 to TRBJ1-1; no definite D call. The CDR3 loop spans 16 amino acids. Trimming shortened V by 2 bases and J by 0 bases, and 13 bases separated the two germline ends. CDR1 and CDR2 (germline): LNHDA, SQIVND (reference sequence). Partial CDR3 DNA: TGTGCCAGTAGTATATCCGCAGTCGCCATGAACACTGAA. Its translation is CASSISAVAMNTE. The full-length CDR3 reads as CASSISAVAMNTEAFF.